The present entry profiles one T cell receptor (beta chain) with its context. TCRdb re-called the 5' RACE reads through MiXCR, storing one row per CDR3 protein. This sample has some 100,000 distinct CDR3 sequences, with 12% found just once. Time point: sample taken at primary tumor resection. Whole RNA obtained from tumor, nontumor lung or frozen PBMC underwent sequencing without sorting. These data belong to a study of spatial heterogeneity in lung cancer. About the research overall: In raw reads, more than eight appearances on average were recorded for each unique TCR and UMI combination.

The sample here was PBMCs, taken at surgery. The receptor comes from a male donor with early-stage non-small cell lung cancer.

DNA of the CDR3: TGCAGTGCTAGAGGAGCGAGAGATAACAATGAGCAGTTCTTC. Translated, it gives CSARGARDNNEQFF. The V call is TRBV20-1, the J call TRBJ2-1; D unresolved. This CDR3 is built from 14 residues. V was clipped by 1 base and J by 5 bases, with 12 bases between them. Germline V gives CDR1 DFQATT, CDR2 SNEGSKA (reference sequence).